The 8 T cell receptor beta chains below come from one sample, sequenced in a study of patients and donors after allogeneic stem cell transplantation. TCRdb re-derived calls from the RT-PCR reads in MiXCR, one entry per CDR3 protein. The top ten clones hold less than 30% of a sample with fewer than 75,000 distinct CDR3 sequences, more than 25% of them seen once. The sequenced material came from blood, either unsorted or a sorted T cell fraction (not recorded which). The receptors shown here come from a human donor who was either an allogeneic HSCT recipient or a stem cell or donor lymphocyte infusion donor (not recorded which). It is not recorded whose cells these are; they may come from a transplant donor.

The chain links TRBV3-1 to TRBJ2-1; D possibly corresponds to TRBD1 (6 bases). Germline CDR1 reads LGHDT; CDR2 reads YNNKEL (reference sequence). The V and J ends lost 4 bases and 4 bases respectively, with 8 bases between them. This CDR3 contains 13 residues. The CDR3, as DNA: TGTGCCAGCAGCCGAACAGGGTACAATGAGCAGTTCTTC. It is translated as CASSRTGYNEQFF.

The chain joins TRBV12-5 to TRBJ1-2; D not certain. V dropped 1 base and J dropped 8 bases, with 8 bases sitting between them. The CDR3 covers 12 residues. Germline-derived CDR1 and CDR2 are LGHNT and FRNRAP. The CDR3 reads CASGLGLGGYTF. The DNA of the CDR3 is TGTGCTAGTGGTTTGGGGTTAGGGGGCTACACCTTC.

CDR3: CASSWGLLYEQFF. For the CDR3, the DNA is TGCGCCAGCAGCTGGGGACTTTTATATGAGCAGTTCTTC. This rearrangement joins TRBV5-1 to TRBJ2-1; D may be TRBD2 (6 bases). Trimming stripped 3 bases from V and 8 bases from J, with 12 bases between. Germline V lookup: CDR1 SGHRS, CDR2 YFSETQ. The CDR3 has 13 residues.

This rearrangement joins TRBV4-1 to TRBJ2-1; D is ambiguous. The CDR3 length is 15 residues. V was pared by 3 bases and J by 3 bases, with 12 bases between. Germline V gives CDR1 MGHRA, CDR2 YSYEKL. CDR3: CASSQNRDFYNEQFF. The DNA for the CDR3 is TGCGCCAGCAGCCAGAATAGGGATTTCTACAATGAGCAGTTCTTC.

This clonotype has ten or more counts. The chain is built from TRBV5-1 and TRBJ1-2; D remains unclear. Trimming took off 4 bases at V and 4 bases at J, with 23 bases between the two ends. Germline V gene sequence: CDR1 SGHRS, CDR2 YFSETQ. This CDR3 is 17 amino acids long. In DNA form, the CDR3 reads TGCGCCAGCAGCGGGAACAGTCAAGAAAGGAGCATCTATGGCTACACCTTC. Amino acids: CASSGNSQERSIYGYTF. The variable domain in full, with the rest retrieved from reference TRBV5-1 and TRBJ1-2, is KAGVTQTPRYLIKTRGQQVTLSCSPISGHRSVSWYQQTPGQGLQFLFEYFSETQRNKGNFPGRFSGRQFSNSRSEMNVSTLELGDSALYLCASSGNSQERSIYGYTFGSGTRLTVV.

In its sample, this clonotype is medium-sized. This chain joins TRBV11-3 and TRBJ2-1; D is uncertain. Germline values: CDR1 SGHNT, CDR2 YENEEA. This CDR3 has 17 amino acids. V shed 0 bases and J shed 0 bases, with 12 bases lying between them. The DNA of the CDR3 is TGTGCCAGCAGCTTAGATAGGTCGGCCAGCTCCTACAATGAGCAGTTCTTC. Residues: CASSLDRSASSYNEQFF.

The chain employs TRBV7-2 and TRBJ1-6; D unclear. The CDR3 sequence is 16 residues long. CDR1 SGHTA and CDR2 FQGNSA come from the germline V gene. Trimming shortened V by 2 bases and J by 8 bases, and 16 bases separated the two germline ends. The CDR3 sequence is CASSLTALRRYSPLHF. The CDR3 nucleotides read TGTGCCAGCAGCTTAACCGCCTTGAGAAGGTATTCACCCCTCCACTTT. Full variable domain (rest looked up from reference TRBV7-2 and TRBJ1-6): GAGVSQSPSNKVTEKGKDVELRCDPISGHTALYWYRQSLGQGLEFLIYFQGNSAPDKSGLPSDRFSAERTGGSVSTLTIQRTQQEDSAVYLCASSLTALRRYSPLHFGNGTRLTVT.

This clonotype was observed a handful of times. V usage is TRBV5-1 and J usage is TRBJ2-7; D might be TRBD2 (5 bases). Germline loops: CDR1 SGHRS, CDR2 YFSETQ. The CDR3 sequence is 15 residues long. Trimming stripped 4 bases from V and 0 bases from J, with 14 bases between. For the CDR3, the DNA is TGCGCCAGCAGCCCGGGAACAGCCCTCTCCTACGAGCAGTACTTC. The encoded protein is CASSPGTALSYEQYF. Variable domain in full (rest from reference TRBV5-1 and TRBJ2-7): KAGVTQTPRYLIKTRGQQVTLSCSPISGHRSVSWYQQTPGQGLQFLFEYFSETQRNKGNFPGRFSGRQFSNSRSEMNVSTLELGDSALYLCASSPGTALSYEQYFGPGTRLTVT.